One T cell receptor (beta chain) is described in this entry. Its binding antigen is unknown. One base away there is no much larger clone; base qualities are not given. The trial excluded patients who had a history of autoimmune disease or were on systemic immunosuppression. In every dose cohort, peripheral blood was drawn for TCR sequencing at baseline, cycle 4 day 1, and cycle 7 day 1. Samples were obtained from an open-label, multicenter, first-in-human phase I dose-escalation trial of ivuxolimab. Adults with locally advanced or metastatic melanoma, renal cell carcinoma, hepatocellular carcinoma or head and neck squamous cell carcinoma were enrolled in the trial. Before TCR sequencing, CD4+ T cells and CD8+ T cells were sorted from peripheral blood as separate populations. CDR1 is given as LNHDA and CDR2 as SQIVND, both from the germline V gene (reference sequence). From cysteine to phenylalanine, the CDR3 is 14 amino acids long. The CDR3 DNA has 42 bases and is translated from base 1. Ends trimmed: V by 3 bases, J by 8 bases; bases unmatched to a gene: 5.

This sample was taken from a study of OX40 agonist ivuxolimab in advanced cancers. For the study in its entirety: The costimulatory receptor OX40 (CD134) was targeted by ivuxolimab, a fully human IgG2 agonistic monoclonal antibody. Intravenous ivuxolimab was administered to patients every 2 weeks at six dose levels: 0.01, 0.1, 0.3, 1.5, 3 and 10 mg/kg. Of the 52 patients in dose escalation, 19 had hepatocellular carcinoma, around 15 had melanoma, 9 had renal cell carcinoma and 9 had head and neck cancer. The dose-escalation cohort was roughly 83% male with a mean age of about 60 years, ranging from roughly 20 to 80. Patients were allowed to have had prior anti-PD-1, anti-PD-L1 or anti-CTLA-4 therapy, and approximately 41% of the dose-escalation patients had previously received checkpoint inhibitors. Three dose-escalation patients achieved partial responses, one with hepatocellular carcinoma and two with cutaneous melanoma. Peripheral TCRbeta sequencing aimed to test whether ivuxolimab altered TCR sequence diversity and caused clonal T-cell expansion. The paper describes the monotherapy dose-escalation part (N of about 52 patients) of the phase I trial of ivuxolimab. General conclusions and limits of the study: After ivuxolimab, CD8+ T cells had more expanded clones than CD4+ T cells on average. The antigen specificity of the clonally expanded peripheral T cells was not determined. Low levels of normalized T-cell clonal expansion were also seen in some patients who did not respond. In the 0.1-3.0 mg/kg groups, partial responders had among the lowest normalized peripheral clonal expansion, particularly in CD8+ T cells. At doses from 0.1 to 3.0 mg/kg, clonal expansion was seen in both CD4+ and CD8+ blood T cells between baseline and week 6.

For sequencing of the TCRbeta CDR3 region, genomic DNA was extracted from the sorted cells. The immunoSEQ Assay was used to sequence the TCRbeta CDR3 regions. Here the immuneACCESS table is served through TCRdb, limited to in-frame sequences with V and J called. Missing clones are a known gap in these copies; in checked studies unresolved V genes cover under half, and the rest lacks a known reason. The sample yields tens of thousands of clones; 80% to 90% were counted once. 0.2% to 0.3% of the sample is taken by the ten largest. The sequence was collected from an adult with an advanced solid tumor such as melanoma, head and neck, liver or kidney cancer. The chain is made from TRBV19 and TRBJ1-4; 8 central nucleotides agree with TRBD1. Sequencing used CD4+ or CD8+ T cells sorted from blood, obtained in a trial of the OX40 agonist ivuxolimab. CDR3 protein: CASSIGQGPEKLFF. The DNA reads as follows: TGTGCCAGTAGTATTGGACAGGGCCCCGAAAAACTGTTTTTT.